These 25 T cell receptor beta chains were sequenced from one sample in a study of siplizumab effects on memory and regulatory T cells. Profiling relied on immunoSEQ multiplex PCR, and the TCRdb table lists in-frame clones only, not all of them. The sample has tens of thousands of clones; approximately 88% are singletons. What was sequenced was naive CD4+ T cells sorted from blood. These receptors all come from a human donor in good health.

The chain has TRBV11-3 and TRBJ2-1; no definite D call. This CDR3 comprises 15 residues. Germline V gives CDR1 SGHNT, CDR2 YENEEA. V shed 1 base and J shed 7 bases, with 14 bases lying between them. The CDR3, as DNA: TGTGCCAGCAGCTTAGGCATAGAAGTGGCAAATGAGCAGTTCTTC. The encoded protein is CASSLGIEVANEQFF.

The chain combines TRBV19 with TRBJ1-5, with D possibly matching TRBD1 (5 bases). Trimming pared 9 bases from V and 9 bases from J, leaving 27 bases between. In germline, CDR1 is LNHDA, CDR2 SQIVND (reference sequence). The CDR3 has 16 residues. In DNA, the CDR3 is TGTGCCAGACCCGACCCAGTGGACGAGGGACCAAGGCCCCAGCATTTT. It codes for CARPDPVDEGPRPQHF.

This chain uses TRBV18 with TRBJ1-2, with D tentatively TRBD1 (5 bases). The germline gives CDR1 KGHSH, CDR2 LQKENI. This CDR3 region has 15 residues. Trimming cost V 3 bases and J 0 bases, with 11 bases left between them. CDR3 loop: CASSPGTISNYGYTF. In DNA form, the CDR3 reads TGTGCCAGCTCACCCGGGACGATCTCTAACTATGGCTACACCTTC.

The V call is TRBV6-5, the J call TRBJ2-2, with a possible D match to TRBD1 (6 bases). The germline V gene has CDR1 MNHEY and CDR2 SVGAGI. The ends were cut back, 2 bases at V and 4 bases at J, with 11 bases in the middle. This CDR3 has 15 residues. The CDR3 spells CASSYQGGITGELFF. The CDR3 region has the DNA TGTGCCAGCAGTTACCAAGGGGGAATCACCGGGGAGCTGTTTTTT.

J is TRBJ2-7 and V is TRBV5-4; D call uncertain. With 0 bases removed from V and 3 bases from J, the gap between germline ends came to 4 bases. The CDR3 spans 12 residues. Per the germline V gene, CDR1 is SGHNT and CDR2 is YYREEE (reference sequence). CDR3 loop: CASSLGGYEQYF. In nucleotides, the CDR3 is TGTGCCAGCAGCTTGGGGGGCTACGAGCAGTACTTC.

The chain has TRBV9 and TRBJ2-5; no reliable D call. There are 13 residues in the CDR3. CDR1 is SGDLS, CDR2 YYNGEE, per germline. V shed 0 bases and J shed 4 bases, with 7 bases lying between them. As DNA, the CDR3 is TGTGCCAGCAGCGTAGCTGAGGCAGAGACCCAGTACTTC. It specifies CASSVAEAETQYF.

The V gene is TRBV6-6, the J gene TRBJ1-1; weak D call: TRBD1 (5 bases). CDR3 length: 15 residues. Germline V gene sequence: CDR1 MNHNY, CDR2 SVGAGI (reference sequence). Trimming pared 0 bases from V and 4 bases from J, leaving 12 bases between. Here the CDR3 DNA reads TGTGCCAGCAGTTACTCATTGGGGCCTAGCACTGAAGCTTTCTTT. As protein: CASSYSLGPSTEAFF.

The gene calls are TRBV20-1 and TRBJ2-7, with 8 bases fitting TRBD2. Germline lookup yields CDR1 DFQATT and CDR2 SNEGSKA (reference sequence). This CDR3 region has 11 residues. CDR3 protein: CRCSGMNEQYF. CDR3 bases: TGCAGGTGTAGCGGGATGAACGAGCAGTACTTC.

The V gene is TRBV7-9, the J gene TRBJ2-5; TRBD1 is a possible D gene (5 bases). The CDR3 has 13 residues. Germline assignment: CDR1 SEHNR and CDR2 FQNEAQ (reference sequence). V lost 3 bases to trimming and J lost 4 bases, with 9 bases between them. The CDR3 bases are TGTGCCAGCAGCTTCGGCCAGGGAGAGACCCAGTACTTC. Its protein is CASSFGQGETQYF.

The V call is TRBV11-2, the J call TRBJ1-1; D remains unclear. V lost 5 bases and J 5 bases, leaving 15 bases between the germline ends. The CDR3 has 14 amino acids. The V gene's germline CDR1 is SGHAT and CDR2 FQNNGV. CDR3: CASSPSEGRTEAFF. The CDR3 DNA is TGTGCCAGCAGCCCGAGTGAGGGAAGGACTGAAGCTTTCTTT.

This clone appeared a single time. The CDR3 loop is CASSYLGLVGVETQYF. The CDR3 DNA sequence: TGTGCCAGCAGCTACCTTGGGCTAGTGGGCGTAGAGACCCAGTACTTC. The chain recombines TRBV5-4 with TRBJ2-5; D is unresolved. The V gene lost 3 bases and the J gene lost 4 bases, with 19 bases spanning the gap. In germline, CDR1 is SGHNT, CDR2 YYREEE (reference sequence). The CDR3 runs to 16 residues.

The chain joins TRBV30 to TRBJ2-5, with D perhaps TRBD1 (5 bases). Germline V lookup: CDR1 GTSNPN, CDR2 SVGIG (reference sequence). V shed 4 bases and J shed 2 bases, with 14 bases lying between them. This CDR3 comprises 14 residues. The chain's CDR3 is CAWKFVGAQETQYF. CDR3 nucleotide sequence: TGTGCCTGGAAGTTTGTAGGGGCTCAAGAGACCCAGTACTTC.

This clone occurred once. J is TRBJ2-7 and V is TRBV6-5; D may correspond to TRBD1 or TRBD2 (5 bases each). The germline gives CDR1 MNHEY, CDR2 SVGAGI. The CDR3 totals 16 residues. Trimming took off 0 bases at V and 2 bases at J, with 14 bases between the two ends. CDR3 nucleotides: TGTGCCAGCAGTTACTCAAAGAGGGCAGGGACCTACGAGCAGTACTTC. It yields the protein CASSYSKRAGTYEQYF.

V and J are TRBV2 and TRBJ2-7; the D gene could be TRBD1 or TRBD2 (6 bases each). This CDR3 contains 15 residues. Germline V gene sequence: CDR1 SNHLY, CDR2 FYNNEI. V gave up 7 bases and J gave up 3 bases, with 19 bases separating them. Here the CDR3 DNA reads TGTGCCAGCACTCGAGAAGGAGGGGGGCTCTACGAGCAGTACTTC. It is translated as CASTREGGGLYEQYF.

The chain couples TRBV10-3 to TRBJ2-7; D not resolved. Trimming cost V 3 bases and J 1 base, with 4 bases left between them. This CDR3 region has 12 residues. Germline-derived CDR1 and CDR2 are ENHRY and SYGVKD. The CDR3 bases are TGTGCCATCAGTGAAAATTCCTACGAGCAGTACTTC. Translation gives CAISENSYEQYF.

The chain employs TRBV20-1 and TRBJ2-5, with D possibly being TRBD1 or TRBD2 (5 bases each). CDR3 length equals 11 residues. Per germline, CDR1 DFQATT and CDR2 SNEGSKA (reference sequence). The CDR3 sequence: CSERGGETQYF. CDR3 nucleotides: TGCAGCGAGAGGGGCGGAGAGACCCAGTACTTC.

J is TRBJ2-5 and V is TRBV20-1; D is ambiguous. Trimming took off 4 bases at V and 3 bases at J, with 6 bases between the two ends. The CDR3 runs to 11 residues. Per the germline V gene, CDR1 is DFQATT and CDR2 is SNEGSKA (reference sequence). CDR3 residues: CSATKKETQYF. CDR3 coding DNA: TGCAGTGCTACGAAAAAAGAGACCCAGTACTTC.

The chain is built from TRBV11-3 and TRBJ2-1, with a possible D match to TRBD2 (5 bases). Trimming stripped 5 bases from V and 5 bases from J, with 16 bases between. The CDR3 is made up of 15 amino acids. CDR1 is SGHNT, CDR2 YENEEA, per germline. The CDR3 reads CASSPESGYNNEQFF. Here the CDR3 DNA reads TGTGCCAGCAGCCCTGAGTCGGGGTATAACAATGAGCAGTTCTTC.

The chain has TRBV5-1 and TRBJ1-2; D may be TRBD1 (6 bases). CDR3 length: 20 residues. V lost 3 bases, J lost 0 bases, and 27 bases lay in between. Germline V gene data show CDR1 as SGHRS and CDR2 as YFSETQ. The CDR3 spells CASSSTPLLDRRSPNYGYTF. The CDR3 region has the DNA TGCGCCAGCAGCTCCACACCTCTCTTGGACAGACGATCCCCTAACTATGGCTACACCTTC.

The chain carries TRBV25-1 and TRBJ2-1; D is possibly TRBD2 (6 bases). Deletions cut 4 bases from V and 9 bases from J, with 16 bases between. This CDR3 has 14 amino acids. Germline V gene data show CDR1 as MGHDK and CDR2 as SYGVNS. Written as DNA, the CDR3 is TGTGCCAGCAGTGGGGACTGGAGTGGGGGTGAGCAGTTCTTC. It translates to CASSGDWSGGEQFF.

The J gene is TRBJ2-5, the V gene TRBV5-4; 7 nucleotides line up with TRBD2. This CDR3 region has 15 residues. The J segment lost 5 bases and the V segment lost 4 bases, leaving 11 bases of the junction unmatched. The germline V gene encodes CDR1 SGHNT and CDR2 YYREEE (reference sequence). In nucleotides, the CDR3 is TGTGCCAGCAGCGGGGATGTTAGGGGAGGGGAGACCCAGTACTTC. Residues: CASSGDVRGGETQYF.

This chain links TRBV7-3 with TRBJ2-7, with D unresolved. Germline assignment: CDR1 SGHTA and CDR2 FQGTGA. V lost 4 bases and J lost 5, with 12 bases in between. The CDR3 is 13 residues long. CDR3 loop: CASSYGPANEQYF. CDR3 DNA sequence: TGTGCCAGCAGCTACGGGCCCGCAAACGAGCAGTACTTC.

The chain combines TRBV11-2 with TRBJ1-1; D ambiguous. Germline CDR1 SGHAT, CDR2 FQNNGV. This CDR3 contains 13 residues. Trimming stripped 1 base from V and 1 base from J, with 4 bases between. This CDR3 reads CASSLGPNTEAFF. The CDR3 DNA reads as TGTGCCAGCAGCTTAGGCCCGAACACTGAAGCTTTCTTT. Using reference TRBV11-2 and TRBJ1-1 for the parts outside the CDR3, the full variable domain is EAGVAQSPRYKIIEKRQSVAFWCNPISGHATLYWYQQILGQGPKLLIQFQNNGVVDDSQLPKDRFSAERLKGVDSTLKIQPAKLEDSAVYLCASSLGPNTEAFFGQGTRLTVV.

This sequence joins TRBV19 and TRBJ1-2; D gene uncertain. Germline CDR1 and CDR2: LNHDA and SQIVND (reference sequence). V dropped 4 bases and J dropped 0 bases, with 3 bases sitting between them. This CDR3 region has 12 residues. CDR3 DNA: TGTGCCAGTAGTAACCCTAACTATGGCTACACCTTC. Translated: CASSNPNYGYTF. Based on the CDR3 plus reference TRBV19 and TRBJ1-2, the full variable domain is DGGITQSPKYLFRKEGQNVTLSCEQNLNHDAMYWYRQDPGQGLRLIYYSQIVNDFQKGDIAEGYSVSREKKESFPLTVTSAQKNPTAFYLCASSNPNYGYTFGSGTRLTVV.

The genes are TRBV14 and TRBJ2-5; possible D gene TRBD2, 5 bases. Trimming left V 1 base short and J 4 bases short, with 16 bases between. CDR1 SGHDN and CDR2 FVKESK come from the germline V gene. The CDR3 sequence is 16 residues long. CDR3 sequence (DNA): TGTGCCAGCAGCCAAGTCCCCCCCCGGGGTCCAGAGACCCAGTACTTC. Translated, it gives CASSQVPPRGPETQYF.